A selection of T cell receptor beta chains follows, all from one sample in a study of CD4+ T cells in melanoma. The method was immunoSEQ multiplex PCR; TCRdb's version includes in-frame clones alone and lacks a portion of them. The table lists tens of thousands of clones, roughly three quarters of them singletons. Sequenced sample: tumor tissue. These receptors came from a human donor with melanoma. CDR3s include the opening cysteine and the closing phenylalanine or tryptophan.

j_gene: TRBJ1-3; v_gene: TRBV30; CDR3aa: CAWSVGTLSGNTIYF
j_gene: TRBJ2-2; v_gene: TRBV9; CDR3aa: CASSFPVRTDNTGELFF
j_gene: TRBJ2-7; v_gene: TRBV11-2; CDR3aa: CASSLAGGSSYEQYF
j_gene: TRBJ2-7; v_gene: TRBV5-4; CDR3aa: CASSLGGGSTYEQYF
j_gene: TRBJ1-1; v_gene: TRBV4-1; CDR3aa: CASSQTGVTEAFF
j_gene: TRBJ1-2; v_gene: TRBV7-9; CDR3aa: CASSSNGGDYDGYTF
j_gene: TRBJ1-1; v_gene: TRBV28; CDR3aa: CASSVQGTEAFF
j_gene: TRBJ2-7; v_gene: TRBV16; CDR3aa: CASSLGQGEQYF
j_gene: TRBJ1-5; v_gene: TRBV28; CDR3aa: CASALYSNQPQHF
j_gene: TRBJ2-3; v_gene: TRBV7-3; CDR3aa: CATTRGRGRNTDTQYF
j_gene: TRBJ1-1; v_gene: TRBV4-3; CDR3aa: CASSQDLGGSTEAFF
j_gene: TRBJ2-7; v_gene: TRBV19; CDR3aa: CASSIASPGINYEQYF
j_gene: TRBJ2-2; v_gene: TRBV6-5; CDR3aa: CASMRAGSTGELFF
j_gene: TRBJ1-5; v_gene: TRBV2; CDR3aa: CASSGQGGNNQPQHF